This entry describes one T cell receptor beta chain. RNA in amounts of roughly 0.5 to 1 ug was reverse transcribed with random hexamers. Amplification of TCR beta CDR3 used immunoSEQ multiplex PCR across 54 Vbeta and 13 Jbeta. TCRdb processed the immunoSEQ multiplex PCR reads anew with MiXCR; each CDR3 protein has one entry. The sample includes approximately 160,000 distinct CDR3 sequences, approximately 94% seen only once; the top ten take around 0.093%. The T cells that were sequenced for TCR beta were CD8+ and CD4+ cells from blood. TEMRA cells were FACS-enriched and CD8+ and CD4+ T cells negatively isolated. This sample was taken from a study of CD8 T cells in Susac syndrome. This sequence was found in a human donor with multiple sclerosis. Sequences were obtained from CD4+ T cells from PBMCs.

CDR3 DNA sequence: TGTGCCAGCAGTTCCCGCGGGAGCTCCTACAATGAGCAGTTCTTC. Its protein is CASSSRGSSYNEQFF. This chain uses TRBV12-3 or TRBV12-4 with TRBJ2-1; 7 bases are shared with TRBD2. The CDR3 loop spans 15 amino acids. J was trimmed by 0 bases and V by 4 bases; bases with no gene match: 3.